This T cell receptor (beta chain) was sequenced during a study of blood T cell repertoires in COVID-19. Across the study: COVID-19 samples collected from the United States, Italy and Spain covered acute and convalescent phases. The cDNA or gDNA used as material had been derived from T cells, B-cell-depleted T cells, or PBMCs.

A single count supports this clone. V gave up 5 bases and J gave up 2 bases; unmatched junction bases: 6. Per the germline V gene, CDR1 is SGHTA and CDR2 is FQGNSA. The length of the CDR3 is 16 residues. The table came from immunoSEQ multiplex PCR; TCRdb's copy has only in-frame clones and leaves some out. Of approximately 250,000 clones in the sample, approximately 87% are singletons; the top ten hold roughly 8.6%. Sequencing was performed on peripheral blood. The rearrangement joins TRBV7-2 to TRBJ2-5; 12 bases line up with TRBD2. The TCR comes from a human donor in a cohort sampled during active COVID-19. CDR3 sequence reads: CASSPGTSGWQETQYF. For the CDR3, the DNA is TGTGCCAGCAGCCCCGGGACTAGCGGGTGGCAAGAGACCCAGTACTTC.